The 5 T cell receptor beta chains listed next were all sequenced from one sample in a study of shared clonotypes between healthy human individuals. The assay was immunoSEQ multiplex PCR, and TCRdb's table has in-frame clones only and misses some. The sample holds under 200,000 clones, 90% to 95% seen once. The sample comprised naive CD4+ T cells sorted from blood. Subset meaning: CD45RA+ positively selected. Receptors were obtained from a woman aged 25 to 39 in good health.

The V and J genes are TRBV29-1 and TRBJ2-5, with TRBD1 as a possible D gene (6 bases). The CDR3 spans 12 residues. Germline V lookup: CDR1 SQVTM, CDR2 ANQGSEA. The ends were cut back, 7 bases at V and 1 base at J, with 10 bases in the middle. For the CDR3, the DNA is TGCAGCGCCGACAGGATCCAAGAGACCCAGTACTTC. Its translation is CSADRIQETQYF.

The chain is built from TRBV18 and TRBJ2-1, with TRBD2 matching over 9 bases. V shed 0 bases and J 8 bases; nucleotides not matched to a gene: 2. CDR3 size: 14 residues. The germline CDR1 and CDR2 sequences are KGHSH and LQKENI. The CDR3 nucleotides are TGTGCCAGCTCACCACCGGGACTAGCCGATGAGCAGTTCTTC. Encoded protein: CASSPPGLADEQFF.

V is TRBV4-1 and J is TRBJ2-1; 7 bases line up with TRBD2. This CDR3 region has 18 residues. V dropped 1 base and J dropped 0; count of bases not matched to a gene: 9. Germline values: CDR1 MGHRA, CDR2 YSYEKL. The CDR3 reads CASSQVMSASGSYNEQFF. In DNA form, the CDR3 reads TGCGCCAGCAGCCAAGTAATGTCAGCTAGCGGCTCCTACAATGAGCAGTTCTTC.

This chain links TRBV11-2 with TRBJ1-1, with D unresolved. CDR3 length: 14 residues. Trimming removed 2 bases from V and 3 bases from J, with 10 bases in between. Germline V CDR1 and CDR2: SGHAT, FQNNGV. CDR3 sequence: CASSLIGWDTEAFF. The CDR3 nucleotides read TGTGCCAGCAGCTTAATCGGCTGGGACACTGAAGCTTTCTTT.

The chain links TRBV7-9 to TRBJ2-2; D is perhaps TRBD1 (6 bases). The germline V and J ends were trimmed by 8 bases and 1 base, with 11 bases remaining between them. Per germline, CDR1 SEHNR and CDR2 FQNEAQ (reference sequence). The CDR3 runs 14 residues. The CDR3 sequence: CASQGQLNTGELFF. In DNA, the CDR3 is TGTGCCAGCCAAGGACAGCTGAACACCGGGGAGCTGTTTTTT.